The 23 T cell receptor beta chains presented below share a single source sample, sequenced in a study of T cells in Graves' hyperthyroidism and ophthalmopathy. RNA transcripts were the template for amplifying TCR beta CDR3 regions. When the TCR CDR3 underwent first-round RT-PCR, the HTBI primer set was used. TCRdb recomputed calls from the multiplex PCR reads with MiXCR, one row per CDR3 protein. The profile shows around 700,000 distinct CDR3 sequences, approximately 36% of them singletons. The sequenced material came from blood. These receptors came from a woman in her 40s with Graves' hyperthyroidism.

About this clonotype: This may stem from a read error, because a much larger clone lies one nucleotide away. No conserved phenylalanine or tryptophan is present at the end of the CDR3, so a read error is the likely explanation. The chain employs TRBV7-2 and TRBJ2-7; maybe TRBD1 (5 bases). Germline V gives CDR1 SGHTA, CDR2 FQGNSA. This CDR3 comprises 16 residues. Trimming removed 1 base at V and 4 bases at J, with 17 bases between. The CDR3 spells CASSLGGREFSYEQYL. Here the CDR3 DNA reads TGTGCCAGCAGCTTAGGGGGCAGGGAATTCTCTTACGAGCAGTACCTC.

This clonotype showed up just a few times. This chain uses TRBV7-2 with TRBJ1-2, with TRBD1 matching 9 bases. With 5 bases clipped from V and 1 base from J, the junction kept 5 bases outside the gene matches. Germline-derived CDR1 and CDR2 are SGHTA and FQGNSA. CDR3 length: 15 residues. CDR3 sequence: CASSPGTGINYGYTF. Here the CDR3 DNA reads TGTGCCAGCAGCCCCGGGACAGGGATTAACTATGGCTACACCTTC.

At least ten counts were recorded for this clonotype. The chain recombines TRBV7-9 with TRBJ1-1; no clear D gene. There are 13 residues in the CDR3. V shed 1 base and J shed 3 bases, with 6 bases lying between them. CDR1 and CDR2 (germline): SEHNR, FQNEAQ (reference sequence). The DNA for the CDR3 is TGTGCCAGCAGCTTAGTTTCGGACACTGAAGCTTTCTTT. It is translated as CASSLVSDTEAFF.

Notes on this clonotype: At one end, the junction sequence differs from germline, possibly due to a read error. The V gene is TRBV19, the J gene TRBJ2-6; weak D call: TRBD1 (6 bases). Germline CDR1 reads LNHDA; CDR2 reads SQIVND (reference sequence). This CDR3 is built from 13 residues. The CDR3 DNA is TGTGCCAGTAGTATGGCAGGGGCCAACGTCCTGACCTTC. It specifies CASSMAGANVLTF.

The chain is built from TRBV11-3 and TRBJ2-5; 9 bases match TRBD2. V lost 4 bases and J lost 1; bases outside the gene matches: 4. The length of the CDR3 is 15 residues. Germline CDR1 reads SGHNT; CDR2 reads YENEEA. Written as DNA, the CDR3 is TGTGCCAGCAGCTCGAAAGCGGGGGGCCAAGAGACCCAGTACTTC. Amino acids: CASSSKAGGQETQYF.

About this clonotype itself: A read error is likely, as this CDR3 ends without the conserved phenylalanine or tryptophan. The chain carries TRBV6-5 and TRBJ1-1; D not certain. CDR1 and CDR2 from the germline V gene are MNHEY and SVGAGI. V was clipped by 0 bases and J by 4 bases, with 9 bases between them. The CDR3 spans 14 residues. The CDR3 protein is CASSYSLGGTEAFL. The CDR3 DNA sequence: TGTGCCAGCAGTTACTCTCTGGGAGGCACTGAAGCTTTCCTT.

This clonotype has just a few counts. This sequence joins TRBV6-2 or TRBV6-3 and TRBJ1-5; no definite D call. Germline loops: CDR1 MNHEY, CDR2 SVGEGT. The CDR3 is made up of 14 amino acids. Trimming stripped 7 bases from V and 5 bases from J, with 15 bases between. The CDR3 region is CASTARQADQPQHF. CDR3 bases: TGTGCCAGCACCGCTCGGCAGGCGGATCAGCCCCAGCATTTT.

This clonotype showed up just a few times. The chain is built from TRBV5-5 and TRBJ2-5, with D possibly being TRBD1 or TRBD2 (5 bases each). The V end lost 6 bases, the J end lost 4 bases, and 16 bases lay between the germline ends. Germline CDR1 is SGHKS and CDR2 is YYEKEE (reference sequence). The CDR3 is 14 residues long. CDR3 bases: TGTGCCAGCAACTCAGCGGCAGGGCTAGAGACCCAGTACTTC. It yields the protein CASNSAAGLETQYF.

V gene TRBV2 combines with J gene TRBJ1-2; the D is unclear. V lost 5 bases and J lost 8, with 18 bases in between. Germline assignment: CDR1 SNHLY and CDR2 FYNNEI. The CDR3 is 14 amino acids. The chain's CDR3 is CASSFESGSVGYTF. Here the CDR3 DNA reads TGTGCCAGCAGTTTTGAGTCAGGAAGTGTCGGCTACACCTTC.

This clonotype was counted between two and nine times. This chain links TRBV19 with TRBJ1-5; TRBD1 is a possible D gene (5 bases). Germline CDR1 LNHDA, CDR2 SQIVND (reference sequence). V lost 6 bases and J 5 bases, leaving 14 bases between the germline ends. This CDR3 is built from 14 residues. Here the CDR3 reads CASSPGRDYQPQHF. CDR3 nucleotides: TGTGCCAGTAGCCCGGGACGGGATTATCAGCCCCAGCATTTT.

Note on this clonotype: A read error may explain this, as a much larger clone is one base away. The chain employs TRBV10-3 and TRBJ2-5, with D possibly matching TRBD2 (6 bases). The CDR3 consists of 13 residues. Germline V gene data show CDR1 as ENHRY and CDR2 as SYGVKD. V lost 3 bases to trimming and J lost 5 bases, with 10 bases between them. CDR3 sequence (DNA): TGTGCCATCAGTGAATTCGGGAGTGAGACCCAGTACTTC. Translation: CAISEFGSETQYF.

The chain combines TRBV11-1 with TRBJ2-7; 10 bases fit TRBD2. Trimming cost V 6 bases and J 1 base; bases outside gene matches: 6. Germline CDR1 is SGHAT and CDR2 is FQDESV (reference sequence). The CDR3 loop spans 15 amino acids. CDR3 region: CASSEKGLASYEQYF. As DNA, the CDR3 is TGTGCCAGCAGTGAAAAGGGACTAGCGTCCTACGAGCAGTACTTC.

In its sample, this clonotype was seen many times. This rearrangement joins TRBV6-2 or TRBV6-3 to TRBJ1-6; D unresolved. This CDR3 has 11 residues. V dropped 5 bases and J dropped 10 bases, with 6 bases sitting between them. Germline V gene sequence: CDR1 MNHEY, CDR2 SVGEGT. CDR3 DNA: TGTGCCAGCAGTCCCGGATCACCCCTCCACTTT. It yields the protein CASSPGSPLHF.

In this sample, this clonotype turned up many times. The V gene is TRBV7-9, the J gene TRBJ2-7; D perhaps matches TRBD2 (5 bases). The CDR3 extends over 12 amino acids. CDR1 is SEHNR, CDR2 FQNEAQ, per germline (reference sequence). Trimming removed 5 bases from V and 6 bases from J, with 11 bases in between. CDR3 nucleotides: TGTGCCAGCAGCCGAGAGGGTGGCGAGCAGTACTTC. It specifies CASSREGGEQYF.

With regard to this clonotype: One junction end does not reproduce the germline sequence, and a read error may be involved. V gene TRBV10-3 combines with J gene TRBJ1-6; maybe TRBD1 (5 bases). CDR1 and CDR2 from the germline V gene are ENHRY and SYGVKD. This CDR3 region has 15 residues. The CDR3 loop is CASSPDGGGNSPLHF. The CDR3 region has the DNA TGTGCCAGCAGTCCGGACGGGGGTGGAAATTCACCCCTCCACTTT.

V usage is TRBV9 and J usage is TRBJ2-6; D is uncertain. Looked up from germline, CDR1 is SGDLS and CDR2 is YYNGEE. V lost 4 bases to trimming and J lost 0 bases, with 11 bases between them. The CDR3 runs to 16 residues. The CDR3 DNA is TGTGCCAGCAGCAAATCCCTGGTCTCTGGGGCCAACGTCCTGACTTTC. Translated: CASSKSLVSGANVLTF.

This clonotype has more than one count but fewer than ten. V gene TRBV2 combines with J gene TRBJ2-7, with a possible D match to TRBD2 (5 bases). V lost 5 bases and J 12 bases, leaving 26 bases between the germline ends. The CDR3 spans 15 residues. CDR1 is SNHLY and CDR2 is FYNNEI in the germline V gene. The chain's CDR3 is CASSIWEAPTTSGYF. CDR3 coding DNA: TGTGCCAGCAGTATTTGGGAAGCGCCGACTACGAGCGGGTACTTC. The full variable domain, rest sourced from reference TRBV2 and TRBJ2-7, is EPEVTQTPSHQVTQMGQEVILRCVPISNHLYFYWYRQILGQKVEFLVSFYNNEISEKSEIFDDQFSVERPDGSNFTLKIRSTKLEDSAMYFCASSIWEAPTTSGYFGPGTRLTVT.

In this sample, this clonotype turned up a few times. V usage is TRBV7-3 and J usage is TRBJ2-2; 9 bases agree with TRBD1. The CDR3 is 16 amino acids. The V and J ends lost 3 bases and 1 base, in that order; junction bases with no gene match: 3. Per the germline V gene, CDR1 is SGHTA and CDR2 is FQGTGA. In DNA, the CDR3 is TGTGCCAGCAGCTTCGGACAGGGGCAGAACACCGGGGAGCTGTTTTTT. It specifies CASSFGQGQNTGELFF.

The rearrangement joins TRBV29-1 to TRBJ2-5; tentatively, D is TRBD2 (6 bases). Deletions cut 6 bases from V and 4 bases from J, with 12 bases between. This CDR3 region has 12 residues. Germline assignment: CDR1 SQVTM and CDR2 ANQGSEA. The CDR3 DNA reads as TGCAGCGTGGGTGGGACTGGAGAGACCCAGTACTTC. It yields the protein CSVGGTGETQYF.

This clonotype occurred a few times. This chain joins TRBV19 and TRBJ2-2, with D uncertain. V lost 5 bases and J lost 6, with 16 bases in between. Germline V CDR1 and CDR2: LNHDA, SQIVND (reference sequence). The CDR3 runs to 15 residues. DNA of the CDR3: TGTGCCAGTAGTGATCGGCCGACGAGGCCCGGGGAGCTGTTTTTT. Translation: CASSDRPTRPGELFF.

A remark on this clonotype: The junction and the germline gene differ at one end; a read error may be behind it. The CDR3 DNA reads TGTGCCAGCAGCCATCTGACTAGCGGGGGAGAGAACGAGCAGTACTTC. It codes for CASSHLTSGGENEQYF. The chain couples TRBV4-1 to TRBJ2-7; TRBD2 aligns across 12 bases. Germline loops: CDR1 MGHRA, CDR2 YSYEKL. The CDR3 extends over 16 amino acids.

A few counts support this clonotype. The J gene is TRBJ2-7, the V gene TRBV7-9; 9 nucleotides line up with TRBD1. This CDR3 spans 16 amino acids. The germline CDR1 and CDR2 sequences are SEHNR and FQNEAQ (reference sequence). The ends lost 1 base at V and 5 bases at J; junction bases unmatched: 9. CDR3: CASSLVRTGVLDEQYF. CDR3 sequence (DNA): TGTGCCAGCAGCTTAGTAAGGACAGGGGTGTTGGACGAGCAGTACTTC. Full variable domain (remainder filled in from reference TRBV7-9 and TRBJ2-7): DTGVSQNPRHKITKRGQNVTFRCDPISEHNRLYWYRQTLGQGPEFLTYFQNEAQLEKSRLLSDRFSAERPKGSFSTLEIQRTEQGDSAMYLCASSLVRTGVLDEQYFGPGTRLTVT.

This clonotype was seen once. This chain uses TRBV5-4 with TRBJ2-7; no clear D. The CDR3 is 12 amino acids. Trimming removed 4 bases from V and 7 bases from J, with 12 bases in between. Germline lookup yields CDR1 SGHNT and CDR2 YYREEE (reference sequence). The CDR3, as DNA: TGTGCCAGCAGCCCCCGGTCCAATGAGCAGTACTTC. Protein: CASSPRSNEQYF.